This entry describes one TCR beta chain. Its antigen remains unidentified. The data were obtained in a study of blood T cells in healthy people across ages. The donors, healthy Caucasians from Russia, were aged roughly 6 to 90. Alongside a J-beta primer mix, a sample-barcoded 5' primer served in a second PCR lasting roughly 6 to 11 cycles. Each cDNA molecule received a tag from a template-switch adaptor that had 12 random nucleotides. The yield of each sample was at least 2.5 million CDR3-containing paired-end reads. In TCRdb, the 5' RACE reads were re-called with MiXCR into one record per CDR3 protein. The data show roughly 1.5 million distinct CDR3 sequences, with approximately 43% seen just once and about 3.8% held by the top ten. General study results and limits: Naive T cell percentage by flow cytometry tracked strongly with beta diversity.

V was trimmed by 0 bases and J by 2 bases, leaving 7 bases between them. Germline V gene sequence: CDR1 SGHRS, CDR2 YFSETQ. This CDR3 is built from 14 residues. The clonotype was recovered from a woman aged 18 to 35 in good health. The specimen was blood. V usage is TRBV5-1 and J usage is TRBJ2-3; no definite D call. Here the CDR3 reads CASSLARNTDTQYF. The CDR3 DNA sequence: TGCGCCAGCAGCTTGGCCAGAAACACAGATACGCAGTATTTT.